This is a list of T cell receptor beta chains from one sample in a study of radiotherapy plus CTLA-4 blockade in lung cancer. The table came from immunoSEQ multiplex PCR; TCRdb's copy has only in-frame clones and leaves some out. Here the sample spans more than 40,000 clones, 73% being singletons. The source was peripheral blood, collected from a patient treated with radiotherapy plus ipilimumab. The receptors were sampled from a human donor with non-small cell lung cancer who had a complete response to radiotherapy plus ipilimumab. Each CDR3 is given with its conserved first and last residue. The order of the fields is V gene, clone size, J gene, D gene, CDR3 DNA, CDR3 protein. The D gene is left open where the match is weak. Some rows mark clone size as missing; the rest say once, few, many or name a class of expanded clone.

>TRBV29-1|-|TRBJ1-1|-
TGCAGCGTGGGGAGGGACACCATGAACACTGAAGCTTTCTTT
CSVGRDTMNTEAFF
>TRBV2|few|TRBJ1-2|-
TGTGCCAGCAGTGAACAGGGCCATGGCTACACCTTC
CASSEQGHGYTF
>TRBV21-1|-|TRBJ2-1|-
TGTGCCAGCAGCAAACTAGCGCACAATGAGCAGTTCTTC
CASSKLAHNEQFF
>TRBV12-5|once|TRBJ1-1|-
TGTGCTAGTGGTTTGGAAACAGGAGCGATCAGCACTGAAGCTTTCTTT
CASGLETGAISTEAFF
>TRBV2|-|TRBJ1-2|TRBD1
TGTGCCAGCAGTTTAACAGGGGCAGGAAACTATGGCTACACCTTC
CASSLTGAGNYGYTF
>TRBV5-4|-|TRBJ1-1|-
TGTGCCACCCGGGGTGGGGGGGCATTAACGAACACTGAAGCTTTCTTT
CATRGGGALTNTEAFF
>TRBV6-5|-|TRBJ1-2|-
TGTGCCAGCAGTTACTCTTTGCAGGGAAGCTATGGCTACACCTTC
CASSYSLQGSYGYTF
>TRBV5-1|few|TRBJ2-3|-
TGCGCCAGCAGCACTCAGCCCGACAGACCTTCCACAGATACGCAGTATTTT
CASSTQPDRPSTDTQYF
>TRBV4-3|-|TRBJ2-1|-
TGCGCCAGCAGCCAAGATCCGTGGAGCTCCTACAATGAGCAGTTCTTC
CASSQDPWSSYNEQFF
>TRBV5-1|few|TRBJ2-7|TRBD2
TGCGCCAGCAGCCCACTAGGACTAGCGGGAGCTGTAGAGCAGTACTTC
CASSPLGLAGAVEQYF
>TRBV4-3|-|TRBJ2-7|-
TGCGCCAGCAGCCAAGATGTAAAGGGGTACGAGCAGTACTTC
CASSQDVKGYEQYF
>TRBV6-6|-|TRBJ2-2|TRBD1
TGTGCCAGCAGTAACCTAGGGGGCGACACCGGGGAGCTGTTTTTT
CASSNLGGDTGELFF
>TRBV28|-|TRBJ2-7|-
TGTGCCAGCAGTCTCCTCCTCGGTGGCTACGAGCAGTACTTC
CASSLLLGGYEQYF
>TRBV7-2|-|TRBJ2-5|TRBD2
TGTGCCAGCAGCACGGGACTAGCGGGGGTGTACCAAGAGACCCAGTACTTC
CASSTGLAGVYQETQYF
>TRBV7-8|-|TRBJ1-6|TRBD1
TGTGCCAGCAGCCCAGGACAGGGGATGGGTAATTCACCCCTCCACTTT
CASSPGQGMGNSPLHF
>TRBV6-5|-|TRBJ2-2|-
TGTGCCAGCAGTTACTACGGGGTAATGGTCGGGGAGCTGTTTTTT
CASSYYGVMVGELFF
>TRBV7-2|-|TRBJ1-1|-
TGTGCCAGCAGCTTAGAGCGCCGTCCCGGCGGGGAAGCTTTCTTT
CASSLERRPGGEAFF
>TRBV19|-|TRBJ1-2|TRBD1
TGTGCCAGTACCCGAGGGACAGGGGCTAACTATGGCTACACCTTC
CASTRGTGANYGYTF
>TRBV4-3|few|TRBJ2-2|-
TGCGCCAGCAGCCAAGATTGGGAGGGGGGCTCAGGGACCGGGGAGCTGTTTTTT
CASSQDWEGGSGTGELFF
>TRBV19|-|TRBJ1-2|-
TGTGCCAGTAGTCTTCAGGGGTATGGCTACACCTTC
CASSLQGYGYTF
>TRBV5-1|-|TRBJ2-7|-
TGCGCCAGCAGCTTGTCAGGGTTGGGCGAGCAGTACTTC
CASSLSGLGEQYF
>TRBV5-1|-|TRBJ1-1|-
TGCGCCAGCAGCTTGGCGGGGGTTCAGGGTTCACCGAACACTGAAGCTTTCTTT
CASSLAGVQGSPNTEAFF